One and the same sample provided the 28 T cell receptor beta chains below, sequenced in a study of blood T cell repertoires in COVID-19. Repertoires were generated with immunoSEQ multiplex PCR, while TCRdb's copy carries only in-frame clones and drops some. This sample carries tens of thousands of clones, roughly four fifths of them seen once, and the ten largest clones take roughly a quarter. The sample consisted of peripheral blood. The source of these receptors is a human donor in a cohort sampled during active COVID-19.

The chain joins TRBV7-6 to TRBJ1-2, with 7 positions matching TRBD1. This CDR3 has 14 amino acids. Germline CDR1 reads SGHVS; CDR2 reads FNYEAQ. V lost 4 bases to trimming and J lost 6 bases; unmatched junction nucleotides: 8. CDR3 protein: CASSYPGGLDGYTF. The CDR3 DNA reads TGTGCCAGCAGCTACCCAGGGGGATTGGATGGCTACACCTTC.

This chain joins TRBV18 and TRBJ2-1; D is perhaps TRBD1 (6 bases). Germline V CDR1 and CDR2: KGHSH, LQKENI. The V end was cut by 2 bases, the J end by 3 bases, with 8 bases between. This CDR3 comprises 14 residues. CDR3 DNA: TGTGCCAGCTCACCAGAGACAGGCTACAATGAGCAGTTCTTC. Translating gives CASSPETGYNEQFF.

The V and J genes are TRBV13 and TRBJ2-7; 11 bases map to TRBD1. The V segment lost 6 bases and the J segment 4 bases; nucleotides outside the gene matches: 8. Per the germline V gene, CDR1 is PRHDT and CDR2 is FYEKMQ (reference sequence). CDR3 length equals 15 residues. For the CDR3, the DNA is TGTGCCAGCAGACGCGGACAGGGGGCCAGGTACGAGCAGTACTTC. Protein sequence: CASRRGQGARYEQYF.

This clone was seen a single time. The CDR3 is CASSGTETYEQYF. As DNA, the CDR3 is TGCGCCAGCAGTGGGACAGAAACCTACGAGCAGTACTTC. The J gene is TRBJ2-7, the V gene TRBV10-1, with TRBD1 as a possible D gene (6 bases). V lost 4 bases and J lost 2, with 9 bases in between. The V gene's germline CDR1 is WNHNN and CDR2 SYGVQD (reference sequence). The CDR3 is 13 amino acids.

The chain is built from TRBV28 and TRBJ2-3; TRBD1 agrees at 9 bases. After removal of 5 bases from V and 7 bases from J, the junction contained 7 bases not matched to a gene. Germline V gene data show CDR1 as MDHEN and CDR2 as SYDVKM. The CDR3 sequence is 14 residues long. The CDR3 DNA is TGTGCCAGCAGTCCAACAGGGGGCGGATATACGCAGTATTTT. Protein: CASSPTGGGYTQYF.

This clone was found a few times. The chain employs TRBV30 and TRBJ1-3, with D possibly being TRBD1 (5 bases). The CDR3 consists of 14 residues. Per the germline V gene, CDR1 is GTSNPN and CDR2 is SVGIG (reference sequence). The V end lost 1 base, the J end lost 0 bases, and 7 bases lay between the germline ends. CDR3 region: CAWSETASGNTIYF. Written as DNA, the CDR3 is TGTGCCTGGAGTGAGACAGCCTCTGGAAACACCATATATTTT.

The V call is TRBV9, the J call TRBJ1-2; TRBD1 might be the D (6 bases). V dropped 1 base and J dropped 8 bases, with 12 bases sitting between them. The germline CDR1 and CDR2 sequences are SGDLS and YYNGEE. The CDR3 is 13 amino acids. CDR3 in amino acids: CASSVLEQGGYTF. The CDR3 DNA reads TGTGCCAGCAGCGTACTGGAGCAGGGGGGCTACACCTTC. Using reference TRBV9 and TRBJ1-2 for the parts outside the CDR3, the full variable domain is DSGVTQTPKHLITATGQRVTLRCSPRSGDLSVYWYQQSLDQGLQFLIQYYNGEERAKGNILERFSAQQFPDLHSELNLSSLELGDSALYFCASSVLEQGGYTFGSGTRLTVV.

CDR3 DNA: TGTGCCAGCAGTCCCACAGGGAGAGAGCAGTACTTC. Amino acid sequence: CASSPTGREQYF. V is TRBV12-3 or TRBV12-4 and J is TRBJ2-7; weak D call: TRBD1 (6 bases). This CDR3 contains 12 residues. The germline V and J ends were trimmed by 5 bases and 7 bases, with 12 bases remaining between them.

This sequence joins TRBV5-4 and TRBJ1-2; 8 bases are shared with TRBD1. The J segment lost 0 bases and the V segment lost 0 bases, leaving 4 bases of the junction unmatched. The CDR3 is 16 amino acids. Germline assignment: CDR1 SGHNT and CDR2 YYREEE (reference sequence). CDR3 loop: CASSLDDRGSNYGYTF. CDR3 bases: TGTGCCAGCAGCTTGGACGACAGGGGCTCTAACTATGGCTACACCTTC.

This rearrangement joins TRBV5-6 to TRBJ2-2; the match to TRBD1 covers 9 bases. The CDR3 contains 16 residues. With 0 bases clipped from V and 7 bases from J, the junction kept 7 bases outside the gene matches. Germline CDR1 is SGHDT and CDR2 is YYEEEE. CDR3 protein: CASSLAARGQGGELFF. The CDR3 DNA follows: TGTGCCAGCAGCTTGGCGGCCAGGGGACAGGGCGGGGAGCTGTTTTTT.

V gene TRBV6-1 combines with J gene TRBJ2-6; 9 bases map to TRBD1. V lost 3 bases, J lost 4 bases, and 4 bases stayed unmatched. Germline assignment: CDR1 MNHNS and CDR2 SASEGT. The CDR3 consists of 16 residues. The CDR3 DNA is TGTGCCAGCAGTGATGGACAGGGGTCCGGGGCCAACGTCCTGACTTTC. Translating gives CASSDGQGSGANVLTF.

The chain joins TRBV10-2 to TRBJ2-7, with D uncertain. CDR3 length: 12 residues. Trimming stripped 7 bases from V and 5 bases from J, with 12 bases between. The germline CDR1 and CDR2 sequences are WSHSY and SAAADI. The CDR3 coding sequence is TGCGCCAGCACCGAGGCTCTCCACGAGCAGTACTTC. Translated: CASTEALHEQYF.

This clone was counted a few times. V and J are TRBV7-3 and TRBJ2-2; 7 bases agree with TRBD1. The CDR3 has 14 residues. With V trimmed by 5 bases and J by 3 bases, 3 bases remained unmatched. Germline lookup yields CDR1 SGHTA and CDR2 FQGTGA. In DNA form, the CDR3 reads TGTGCCAGCAGCATTACAGGGGACACCGGGGAGCTGTTTTTT. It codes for CASSITGDTGELFF.

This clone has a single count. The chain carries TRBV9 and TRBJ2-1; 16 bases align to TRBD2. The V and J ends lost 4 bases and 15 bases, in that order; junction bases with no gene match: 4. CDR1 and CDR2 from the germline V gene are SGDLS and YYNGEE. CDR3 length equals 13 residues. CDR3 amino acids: CASSSGTSGGAFF. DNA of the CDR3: TGTGCCAGCAGCTCCGGGACTAGCGGGGGGGCGTTCTTC.

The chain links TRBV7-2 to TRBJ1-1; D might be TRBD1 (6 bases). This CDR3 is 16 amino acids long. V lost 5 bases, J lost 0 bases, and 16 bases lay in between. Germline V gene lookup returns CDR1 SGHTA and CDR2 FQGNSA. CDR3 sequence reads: CASSARGGQLNTEAFF. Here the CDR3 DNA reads TGTGCCAGCAGCGCCAGGGGTGGGCAACTGAACACTGAAGCTTTCTTT. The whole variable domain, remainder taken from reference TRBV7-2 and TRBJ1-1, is GAGVSQSPSNKVTEKGKDVELRCDPISGHTALYWYRQSLGQGLEFLIYFQGNSAPDKSGLPSDRFSAERTGGSVSTLTIQRTQQEDSAVYLCASSARGGQLNTEAFFGQGTRLTVV.

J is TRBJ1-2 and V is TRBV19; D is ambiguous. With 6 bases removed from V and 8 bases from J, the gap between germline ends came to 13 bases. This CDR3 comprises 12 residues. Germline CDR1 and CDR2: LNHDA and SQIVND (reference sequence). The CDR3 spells CASRSGRLGYTF. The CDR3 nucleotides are TGTGCCAGTAGATCCGGGAGGTTGGGCTACACCTTC.

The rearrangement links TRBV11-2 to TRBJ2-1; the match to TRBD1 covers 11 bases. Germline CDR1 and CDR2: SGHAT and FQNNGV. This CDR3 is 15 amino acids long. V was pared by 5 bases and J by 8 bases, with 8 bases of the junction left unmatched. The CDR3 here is CASSPWGQGGDEQFF. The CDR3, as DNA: TGTGCCAGCAGCCCTTGGGGACAGGGGGGCGATGAGCAGTTCTTC. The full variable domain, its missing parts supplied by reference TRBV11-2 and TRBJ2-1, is EAGVAQSPRYKIIEKRQSVAFWCNPISGHATLYWYQQILGQGPKLLIQFQNNGVVDDSQLPKDRFSAERLKGVDSTLKIQPAKLEDSAVYLCASSPWGQGGDEQFFGPGTRLTVL.

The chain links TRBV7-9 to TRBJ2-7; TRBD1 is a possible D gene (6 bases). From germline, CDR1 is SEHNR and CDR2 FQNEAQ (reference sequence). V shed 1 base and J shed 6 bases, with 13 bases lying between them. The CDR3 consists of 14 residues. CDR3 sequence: CASSLDGTYAEQYF. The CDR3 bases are TGTGCCAGCAGCTTAGACGGGACATACGCCGAGCAGTACTTC.

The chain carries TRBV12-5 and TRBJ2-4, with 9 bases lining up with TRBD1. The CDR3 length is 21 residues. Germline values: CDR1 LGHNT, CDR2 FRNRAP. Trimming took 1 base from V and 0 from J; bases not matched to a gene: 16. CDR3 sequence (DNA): TGTGCTAGTGGTTTGGAACTGACCGGGACAGGGACATTTTTAGCCAAAAACATTCAGTACTTC. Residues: CASGLELTGTGTFLAKNIQYF.

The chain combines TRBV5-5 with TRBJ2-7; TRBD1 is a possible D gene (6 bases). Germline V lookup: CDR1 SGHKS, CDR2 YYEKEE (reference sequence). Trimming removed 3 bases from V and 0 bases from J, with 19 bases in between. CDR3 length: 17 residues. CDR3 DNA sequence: TGTGCCAGCAGCTGGGGCAGGGGATACAGTCGCTCCTACGAGCAGTACTTC. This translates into CASSWGRGYSRSYEQYF. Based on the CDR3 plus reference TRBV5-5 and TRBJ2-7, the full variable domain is DAGVTQSPTHLIKTRGQQVTLRCSPISGHKSVSWYQQVLGQGPQFIFQYYEKEERGRGNFPDRFSARQFPNYSSELNVNALLLGDSALYLCASSWGRGYSRSYEQYFGPGTRLTVT.

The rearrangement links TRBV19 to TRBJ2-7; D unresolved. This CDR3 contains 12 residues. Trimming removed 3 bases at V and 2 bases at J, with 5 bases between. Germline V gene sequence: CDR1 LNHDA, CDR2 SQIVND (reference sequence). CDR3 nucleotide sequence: TGTGCCAGTAGTATTGGGCCCTACGAGCAGTACTTC. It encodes CASSIGPYEQYF.

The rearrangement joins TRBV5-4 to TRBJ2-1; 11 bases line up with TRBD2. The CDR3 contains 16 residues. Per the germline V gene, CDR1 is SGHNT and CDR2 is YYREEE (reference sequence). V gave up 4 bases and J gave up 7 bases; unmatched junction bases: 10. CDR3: CASSPPPGTSGNEQFF. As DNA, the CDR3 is TGTGCCAGCAGCCCACCTCCCGGGACTAGCGGTAATGAGCAGTTCTTC.

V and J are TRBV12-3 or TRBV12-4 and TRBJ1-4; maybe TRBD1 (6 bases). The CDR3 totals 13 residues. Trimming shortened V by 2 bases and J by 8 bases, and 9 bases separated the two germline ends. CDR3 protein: CASSLQRGEKLFF. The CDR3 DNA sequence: TGTGCCAGCAGTTTACAGAGGGGGGAAAAACTGTTTTTT.

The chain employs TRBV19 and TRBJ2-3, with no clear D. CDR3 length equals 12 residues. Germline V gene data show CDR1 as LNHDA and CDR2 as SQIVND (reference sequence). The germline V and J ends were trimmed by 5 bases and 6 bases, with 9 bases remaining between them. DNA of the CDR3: TGTGCCAGTAGTGTCCAAGAGGATACGCAGTATTTT. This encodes CASSVQEDTQYF.

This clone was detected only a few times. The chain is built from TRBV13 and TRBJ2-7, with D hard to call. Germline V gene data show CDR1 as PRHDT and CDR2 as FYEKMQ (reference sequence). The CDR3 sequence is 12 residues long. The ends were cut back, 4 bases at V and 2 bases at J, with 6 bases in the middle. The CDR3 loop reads CASSSGPYEQYF. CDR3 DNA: TGTGCCAGCAGCTCGGGTCCCTACGAGCAGTACTTC.

The CDR3 DNA is TGTGCCAGCAGTGCCCTGAGGGGGTCTGGAAACACCATATATTTT. Its protein product is CASSALRGSGNTIYF. The chain links TRBV2 to TRBJ1-3; D perhaps matches TRBD1 (6 bases). Germline V lookup: CDR1 SNHLY, CDR2 FYNNEI. CDR3 length equals 15 residues. Trimming stripped 4 bases from V and 1 base from J, with 11 bases between.

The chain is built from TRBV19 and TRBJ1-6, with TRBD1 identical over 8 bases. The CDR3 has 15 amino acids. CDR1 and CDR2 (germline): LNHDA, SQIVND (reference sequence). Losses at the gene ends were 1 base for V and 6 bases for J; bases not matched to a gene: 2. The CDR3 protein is CASSIADRGNSPLHF. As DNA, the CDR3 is TGTGCCAGTAGTATAGCAGACAGGGGTAATTCACCCCTCCACTTT.

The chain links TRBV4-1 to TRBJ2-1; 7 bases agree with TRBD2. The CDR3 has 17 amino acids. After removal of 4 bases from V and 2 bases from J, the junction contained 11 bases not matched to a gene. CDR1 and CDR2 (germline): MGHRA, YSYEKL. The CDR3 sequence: CASSPWAPGTTYNEQFF. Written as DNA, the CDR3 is TGCGCCAGCAGCCCATGGGCGCCGGGGACTACCTACAATGAGCAGTTCTTC.